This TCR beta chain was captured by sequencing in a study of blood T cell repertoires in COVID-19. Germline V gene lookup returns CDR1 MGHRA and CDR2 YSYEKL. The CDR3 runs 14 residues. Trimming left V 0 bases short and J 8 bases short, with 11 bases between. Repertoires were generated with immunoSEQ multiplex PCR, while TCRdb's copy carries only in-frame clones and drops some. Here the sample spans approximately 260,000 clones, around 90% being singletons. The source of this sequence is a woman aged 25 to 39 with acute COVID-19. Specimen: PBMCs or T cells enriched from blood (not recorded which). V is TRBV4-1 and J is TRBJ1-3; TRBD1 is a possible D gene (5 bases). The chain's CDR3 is CASSQEGVGDTIYF. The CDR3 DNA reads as TGCGCCAGCAGCCAAGAAGGGGTAGGGGACACCATATATTTT.